Each of the 17 T cell receptor beta chains below was sequenced from the same sample in a study of spatial heterogeneity in lung cancer. The time point here: sample taken at primary tumor resection. Their antigens are not known. Overall study results and limits: Expanded intratumoral alpha and beta TCR counts tracked tumor mutation counts.

TCRdb re-called the 5' RACE reads through MiXCR, storing one row per CDR3 protein. The profile shows 9,000 to 9,500 distinct CDR3 sequences, 7.5% to 10% of them singletons. Source: lung tumor tissue, taken at surgery. These receptors all come from a male donor with early-stage non-small cell lung cancer.

This clonotype was recorded at least ten times. The chain employs TRBV29-1 and TRBJ2-5; 7 bases map to TRBD2. With 0 bases clipped from V and 5 bases from J, the junction kept 3 bases outside the gene matches. Germline V gene lookup returns CDR1 SQVTM and CDR2 ANQGSEA. The CDR3 extends over 13 amino acids. The CDR3 DNA sequence: TGCAGCGTTGAAGAGGGAGGGACTGAGACCCAGTACTTC. It specifies CSVEEGGTETQYF.

This clonotype came up many times. The chain links TRBV19 to TRBJ1-5, with 8 bases aligning to TRBD1. The CDR3 spans 14 residues. Germline lookup yields CDR1 LNHDA and CDR2 SQIVND (reference sequence). The ends lost 8 bases at V and 3 bases at J; junction bases unmatched: 6. Here the CDR3 DNA reads TGTGCCAGTCTGGGACAGGCTACCAATCAGCCCCAGCATTTT. Its translation: CASLGQATNQPQHF.

By share, this clonotype ranks as medium-sized. The rearrangement uses TRBV20-1 and TRBJ2-1; 7 bases agree with TRBD2. The V segment lost 6 bases and the J segment 2 bases; nucleotides outside the gene matches: 7. The CDR3 has 14 residues. Germline assignment: CDR1 DFQATT and CDR2 SNEGSKA (reference sequence). CDR3 in DNA: TGCAGTGCCCCGGCGCTAGCGGCCTACAATGAGCAGTTCTTC. Translation: CSAPALAAYNEQFF.

This chain connects TRBV5-1 to TRBJ1-1; D is unclear. V gave up 0 bases and J gave up 2 bases, with 5 bases separating them. Germline lookup yields CDR1 SGHRS and CDR2 YFSETQ. The CDR3 contains 13 residues. For the CDR3, the DNA is TGCGCCAGCAGCTTGGTTCATAACACTGAAGCTTTCTTT. It is translated as CASSLVHNTEAFF.

This clonotype was recorded a few times. The chain is built from TRBV11-2 and TRBJ2-1; no clear D. The length of the CDR3 is 16 residues. CDR1 is SGHAT, CDR2 FQNNGV, per germline. Trimming stripped 2 bases from V and 9 bases from J, with 20 bases between. The CDR3: CASSLSTLSLGAEQFF. The CDR3 DNA sequence: TGTGCCAGCAGCTTATCAACTCTCAGTTTAGGAGCTGAGCAGTTCTTC.

The CDR3 nucleotides are TGCAGCGTTGAAGAATTCGGACAGTGGAAGCAGTACTTC. As protein: CSVEEFGQWKQYF. V gene TRBV29-1 combines with J gene TRBJ2-7; TRBD1 might be the D (6 bases). The V end lost 0 bases, the J end lost 8 bases, and 14 bases lay between the germline ends. From germline, CDR1 is SQVTM and CDR2 ANQGSEA. The CDR3 loop spans 13 amino acids.

This clonotype has ten or more counts. CDR3 amino acids: CASSVARGMAGELFF. The CDR3, as DNA: TGTGCCAGCAGCGTAGCGAGGGGAATGGCCGGGGAGCTGTTTTTT. This chain connects TRBV9 to TRBJ2-2, with D possibly being TRBD1 or TRBD2 (5 bases each). Trimming pared 0 bases from V and 6 bases from J, leaving 12 bases between. Germline assignment: CDR1 SGDLS and CDR2 YYNGEE. The CDR3 sequence is 15 residues long.

There are a few counts of this clonotype. The rearrangement links TRBV5-1 to TRBJ2-7, with D hard to call. The CDR3 covers 14 residues. Trimming removed 3 bases from V and 5 bases from J, with 15 bases in between. Germline V lookup: CDR1 SGHRS, CDR2 YFSETQ. The CDR3 sequence: CASSSQVNTDEQYF. In nucleotides, the CDR3 is TGCGCCAGCAGCTCCCAGGTGAACACGGACGAGCAGTACTTC.

By share, this clonotype counts as medium-sized. The chain has TRBV20-1 and TRBJ2-5; possibly TRBD2 for D (6 bases). Trimming took 7 bases from V and 9 from J, leaving 21 bases between them. This CDR3 comprises 13 residues. Germline V lookup: CDR1 DFQATT, CDR2 SNEGSKA (reference sequence). The CDR3 DNA sequence: TGCAGTGTTCATCGCGGGGCTTTGAGGGCCCAGTACTTC. This gives the protein CSVHRGALRAQYF.

By share of the sample, this clonotype is medium-sized (0.01 to 0.1%). The J gene is TRBJ1-1, the V gene TRBV7-9; no reliable D call. Germline CDR1 and CDR2: SEHNR and FQNEAQ (reference sequence). V gave up 5 bases and J gave up 2 bases, with 12 bases separating them. This CDR3 is 14 amino acids long. CDR3 sequence reads: CASSALSRNTEAFF. DNA for the CDR3: TGTGCCAGCAGCGCGCTTTCAAGAAACACTGAAGCTTTCTTT.

This clonotype was counted only a few times. The chain couples TRBV2 to TRBJ2-1, with a possible D match to TRBD2 (5 bases). Germline CDR1 SNHLY, CDR2 FYNNEI. The CDR3 is 12 residues long. V lost 2 bases and J lost 9, with 8 bases in between. CDR3 bases: TGTGCCAGCAGTGAACTGGGGAGTGAGCAGTTCTTC. This translates into CASSELGSEQFF.

This clonotype was detected only a few times. The rearrangement uses TRBV27 and TRBJ2-7; perhaps TRBD1 as D (6 bases). V was cut by 3 bases and J by 0 bases, with 9 bases left in between. The CDR3 has 14 residues. Germline V gives CDR1 MNHEY, CDR2 SMNVEV (reference sequence). The CDR3 DNA sequence: TGTGCCAGCAGTTTCCAGGGGAGCTCCTACGAGCAGTACTTC. This encodes CASSFQGSSYEQYF.

This clonotype has more than one count but fewer than ten. This chain connects TRBV19 to TRBJ2-1; 11 bases agree with TRBD2. Germline CDR1 reads LNHDA; CDR2 reads SQIVND (reference sequence). The V segment lost 5 bases and the J segment 8 bases; nucleotides outside the gene matches: 17. The CDR3 spans 18 residues. CDR3 DNA: TGTGCCAGTAGTCTTTACCGGACTAGCGGGCCACGCGGCTATGAGCAGTTCTTC. Its translation is CASSLYRTSGPRGYEQFF.

This clonotype was recorded a few times. This sequence joins TRBV15 and TRBJ1-6; D not certain. The CDR3 sequence is 14 residues long. Trimming pared 0 bases from V and 7 bases from J, leaving 7 bases between. The germline V gene encodes CDR1 LNHNV and CDR2 YYDKDF (reference sequence). This CDR3 is CATSRDHANSPLHF. In DNA form, the CDR3 reads TGTGCCACCAGCAGAGATCATGCGAATTCACCCCTCCACTTT.

This clonotype was seen many times. This chain uses TRBV28 with TRBJ2-2; D may match TRBD1 or TRBD2 (6 bases each). The ends were cut back, 7 bases at V and 2 bases at J, with 11 bases in the middle. From germline, CDR1 is MDHEN and CDR2 SYDVKM. The CDR3 runs 14 residues. This chain's CDR3 is CASIGGPNTGELFF. In DNA form, the CDR3 reads TGTGCCAGCATAGGGGGGCCCAACACCGGGGAGCTGTTTTTT.

In its sample, this clonotype was seen a few times. V is TRBV5-4 and J is TRBJ2-6; 7 bases are a match to TRBD2. The CDR3 has 18 residues. Trimming at V came to 4 bases and at J to 0 bases, leaving 10 bases not matched to a gene. The germline CDR1 and CDR2 sequences are SGHNT and YYREEE (reference sequence). The DNA of the CDR3 is TGTGCCAGCAGCGGGACCCCTAGCGGAAACTCTGGGGCCAACGTCCTGACTTTC. Its translation is CASSGTPSGNSGANVLTF.

This clonotype occurred many times. The chain carries TRBV23-1 and TRBJ1-6, with 10 bases matching TRBD1. TRBV23-1 is known as an ORF, though its function is uncertain. Losses at the gene ends were 5 bases for V and 2 bases for J; bases not matched to a gene: 12. This CDR3 has 19 amino acids. CDR3 amino acids: CASSRATGQGRTYNSPLHF. The CDR3 coding sequence is TGCGCCAGCAGTAGAGCGACGGGACAGGGGCGAACCTATAATTCACCCCTCCACTTT.